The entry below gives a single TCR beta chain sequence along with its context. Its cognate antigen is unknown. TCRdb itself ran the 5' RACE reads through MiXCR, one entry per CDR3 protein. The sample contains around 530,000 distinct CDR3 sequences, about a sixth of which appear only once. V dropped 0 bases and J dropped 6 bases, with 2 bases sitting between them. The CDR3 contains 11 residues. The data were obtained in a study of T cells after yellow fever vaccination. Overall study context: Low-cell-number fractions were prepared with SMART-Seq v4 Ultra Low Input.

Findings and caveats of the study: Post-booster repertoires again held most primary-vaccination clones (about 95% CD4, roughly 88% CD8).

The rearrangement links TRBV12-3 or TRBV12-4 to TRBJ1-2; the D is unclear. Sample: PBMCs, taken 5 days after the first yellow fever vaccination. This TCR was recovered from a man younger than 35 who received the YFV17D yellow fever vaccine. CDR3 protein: CASSLAHGYTF. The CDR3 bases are TGTGCCAGCAGTTTAGCGCATGGCTACACCTTC.